This T cell receptor beta chain was obtained from a study of OX40 agonist ivuxolimab in advanced cancers. Study in general: Ivuxolimab is a fully human IgG2 antibody that activates OX40 (CD134). Three dose-escalation patients had partial responses: one with hepatocellular carcinoma and two with cutaneous melanoma. The study, taken as a whole, reports: Within 6 weeks, CD4+ and CD8+ blood T cells expanded clonally at 0.1 to 3.0 mg/kg.

V was cut by 3 bases and J by 6 bases, with 6 bases left in between. Germline-derived CDR1 and CDR2 are SGHRS and YFSETQ. The CDR3 is made up of 12 amino acids. TCRdb keeps only in-frame clones here, not all; method: immunoSEQ multiplex PCR. This table has some 25,000 clones, approximately 86% appearing once. With respect to this clone: As yet, its antigen is unknown.

The rearrangement links TRBV5-1 to TRBJ2-2; D is unresolved. The sequence came from an adult with an advanced solid tumor such as melanoma, head and neck, liver or kidney cancer. The specimen was CD4+ or CD8+ T cells sorted from blood, collected in a trial of the OX40 agonist ivuxolimab. The CDR3 loop reads CASSSLPGELFF. The CDR3 DNA follows: TGCGCCAGCAGCTCCCTCCCCGGGGAGCTGTTTTTT.